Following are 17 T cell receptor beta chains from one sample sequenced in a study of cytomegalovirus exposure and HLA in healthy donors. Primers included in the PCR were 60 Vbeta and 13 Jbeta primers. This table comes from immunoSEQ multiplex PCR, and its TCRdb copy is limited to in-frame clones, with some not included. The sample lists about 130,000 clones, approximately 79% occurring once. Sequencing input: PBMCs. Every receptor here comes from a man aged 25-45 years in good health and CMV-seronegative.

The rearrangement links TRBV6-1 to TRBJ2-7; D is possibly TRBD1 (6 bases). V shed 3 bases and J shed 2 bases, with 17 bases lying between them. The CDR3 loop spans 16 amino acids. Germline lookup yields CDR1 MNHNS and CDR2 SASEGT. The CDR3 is CASSDEGTSPTYEQYF. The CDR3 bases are TGTGCCAGCAGTGACGAGGGGACATCACCTACCTACGAGCAGTACTTC.

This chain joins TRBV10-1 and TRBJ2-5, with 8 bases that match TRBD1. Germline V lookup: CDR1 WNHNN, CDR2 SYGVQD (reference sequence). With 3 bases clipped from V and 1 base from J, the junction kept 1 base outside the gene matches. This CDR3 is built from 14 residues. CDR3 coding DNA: TGCGCCAGCAGTGATGGGACAGGCCAAGAGACCCAGTACTTC. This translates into CASSDGTGQETQYF.

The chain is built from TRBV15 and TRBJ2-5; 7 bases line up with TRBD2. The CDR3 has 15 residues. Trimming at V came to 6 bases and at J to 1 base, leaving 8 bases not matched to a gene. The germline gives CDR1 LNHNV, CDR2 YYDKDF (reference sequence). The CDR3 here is CATRPTWGGQETQYF. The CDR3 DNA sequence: TGTGCCACCAGACCGACCTGGGGGGGCCAAGAGACCCAGTACTTC.

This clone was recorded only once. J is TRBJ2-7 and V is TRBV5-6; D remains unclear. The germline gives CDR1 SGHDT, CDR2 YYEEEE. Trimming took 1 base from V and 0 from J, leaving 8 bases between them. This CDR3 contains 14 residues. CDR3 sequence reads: CASSLILSSYEQYF. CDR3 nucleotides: TGTGCCAGCAGCTTGATACTTAGCTCCTACGAGCAGTACTTC.

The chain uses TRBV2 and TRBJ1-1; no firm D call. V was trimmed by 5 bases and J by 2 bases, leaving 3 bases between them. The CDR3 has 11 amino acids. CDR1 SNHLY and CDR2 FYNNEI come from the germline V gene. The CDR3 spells CASSLNTEAFF. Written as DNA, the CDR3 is TGTGCCAGCAGTCTAAACACTGAAGCTTTCTTT.

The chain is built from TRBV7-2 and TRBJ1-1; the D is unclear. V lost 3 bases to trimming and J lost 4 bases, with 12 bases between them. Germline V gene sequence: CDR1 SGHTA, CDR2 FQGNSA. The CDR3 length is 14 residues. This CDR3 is CASSFLAGVTEAFF. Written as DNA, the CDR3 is TGTGCCAGCAGCTTTCTCGCCGGGGTCACTGAAGCTTTCTTT.

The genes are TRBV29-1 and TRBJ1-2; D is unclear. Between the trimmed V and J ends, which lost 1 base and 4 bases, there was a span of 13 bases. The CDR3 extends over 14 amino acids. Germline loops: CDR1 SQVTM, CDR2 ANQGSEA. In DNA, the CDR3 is TGCAGCGTTGAAGGGGAGGCCCTCCTCTATGGCTACACCTTC. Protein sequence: CSVEGEALLYGYTF.

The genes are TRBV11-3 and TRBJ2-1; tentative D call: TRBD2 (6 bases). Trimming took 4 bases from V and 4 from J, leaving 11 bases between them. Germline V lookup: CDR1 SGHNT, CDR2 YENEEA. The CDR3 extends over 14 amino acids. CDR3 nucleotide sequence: TGTGCCAGCAGCTCGACCGGGAGTTACAATGAGCAGTTCTTC. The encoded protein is CASSSTGSYNEQFF.

This chain's CDR3 is CASSLASSGRYQETQYF. Written as DNA, the CDR3 is TGTGCCAGCAGCTTGGCTTCTAGCGGGAGGTACCAAGAGACCCAGTACTTC. This chain joins TRBV5-4 and TRBJ2-5; 11 bases map to TRBD2. Germline V gives CDR1 SGHNT, CDR2 YYREEE (reference sequence). This CDR3 has 17 residues. V was pared by 0 bases and J by 0 bases, with 4 bases of the junction left unmatched.

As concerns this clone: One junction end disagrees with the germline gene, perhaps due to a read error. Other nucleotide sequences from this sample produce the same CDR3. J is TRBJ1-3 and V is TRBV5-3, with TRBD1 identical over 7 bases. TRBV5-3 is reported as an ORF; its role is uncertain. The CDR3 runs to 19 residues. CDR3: CARSSLPMGQPVSGNTIYF. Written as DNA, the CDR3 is TGTGCCAGAAGCTCCCTTCCGATGGGACAGCCGGTCTCTGGAAACACCATATACTTT.

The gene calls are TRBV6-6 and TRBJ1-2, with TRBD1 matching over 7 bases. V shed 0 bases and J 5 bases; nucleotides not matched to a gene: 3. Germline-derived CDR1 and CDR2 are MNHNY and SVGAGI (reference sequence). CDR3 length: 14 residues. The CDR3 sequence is CASSYSAGGYGYTF. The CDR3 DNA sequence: TGTGCCAGCAGTTACTCGGCAGGGGGATATGGCTACACCTTC.

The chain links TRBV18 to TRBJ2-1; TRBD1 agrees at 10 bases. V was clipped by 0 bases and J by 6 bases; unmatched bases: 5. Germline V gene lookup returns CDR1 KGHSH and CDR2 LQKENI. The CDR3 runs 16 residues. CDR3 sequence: CASSPPGQGLGNEQFF. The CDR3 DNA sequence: TGTGCCAGCTCACCACCGGGACAGGGGTTGGGCAATGAGCAGTTCTTC.

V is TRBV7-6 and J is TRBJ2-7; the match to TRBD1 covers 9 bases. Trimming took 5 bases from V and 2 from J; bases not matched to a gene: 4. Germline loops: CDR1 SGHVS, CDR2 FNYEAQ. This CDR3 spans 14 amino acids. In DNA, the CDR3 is TGTGCCAGCAGCCTAGGGACAGGGCCCTACGAGCAGTACTTC. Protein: CASSLGTGPYEQYF.

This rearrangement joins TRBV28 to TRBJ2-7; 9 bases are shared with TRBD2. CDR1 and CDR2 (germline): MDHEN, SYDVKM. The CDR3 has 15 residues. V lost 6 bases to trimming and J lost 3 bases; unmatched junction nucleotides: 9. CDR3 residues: CASRAGGGRLYEQYF. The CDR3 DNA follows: TGTGCCAGCAGGGCGGGGGGGGGAAGACTCTACGAGCAGTACTTC. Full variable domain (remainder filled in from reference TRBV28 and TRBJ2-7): DVKVTQSSRYLVKRTGEKVFLECVQDMDHENMFWYRQDPGLGLRLIYFSYDVKMKEKGDIPEGYSVSREKKERFSLILESASTNQTSMYLCASRAGGGRLYEQYFGPGTRLTVT.

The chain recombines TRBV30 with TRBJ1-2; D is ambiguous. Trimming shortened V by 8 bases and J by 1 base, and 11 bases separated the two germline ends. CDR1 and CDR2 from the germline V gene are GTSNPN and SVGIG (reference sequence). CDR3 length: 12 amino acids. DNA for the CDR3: TGTGCCATGTTTCAGGTTAACTATGGCTACACCTTC. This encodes CAMFQVNYGYTF.

This CDR3 reads CASSLMGQGLYEQYF. CDR3 DNA: TGTGCCAGCAGTTTAATGGGACAGGGGCTGTACGAGCAGTACTTC. This chain connects TRBV28 to TRBJ2-7; 10 bases map to TRBD1. Germline V gene lookup returns CDR1 MDHEN and CDR2 SYDVKM. Losses at the gene ends were 2 bases for V and 4 bases for J; bases not matched to a gene: 5. This CDR3 is built from 15 residues.

In nucleotides, the CDR3 is TGTGCCAGCAGTGAATATGTGGGGAGCTCCTACGAGCAGTACTTC. Encoded protein: CASSEYVGSSYEQYF. This chain uses TRBV2 with TRBJ2-7; D possibly corresponds to TRBD2 (5 bases). Germline lookup yields CDR1 SNHLY and CDR2 FYNNEI. V dropped 2 bases and J dropped 0 bases, with 11 bases sitting between them. The CDR3 sequence is 15 residues long.